Shown below are 23 T cell receptor beta chains from a single sample sequenced in a study of T cells after yellow fever vaccination. Via MiXCR, TCRdb re-called the 5' RACE reads, giving one row per CDR3 protein. The data contain approximately 330,000 distinct CDR3 sequences, approximately 13% of them singletons. The specimen comprised CD4+ T cells sorted from PBMCs, sampled 15 days after the yellow fever booster vaccination. The receptors were sampled from a man aged 18 to 35 who received the YFV17D yellow fever vaccine.

V gene TRBV28 combines with J gene TRBJ1-2, with 9 bases lining up with TRBD1. CDR3 size: 15 residues. Germline CDR1 MDHEN, CDR2 SYDVKM. Trimming removed 4 bases from V and 8 bases from J; junction bases left unmatched: 11. The CDR3 here is CASSWGQGTSRGYTF. CDR3 sequence (DNA): TGTGCCAGCAGTTGGGGACAGGGTACATCTAGGGGCTACACCTTC.

The sample holds a few counts of this clonotype. This chain uses TRBV24-1 with TRBJ2-3; no firm D call. The CDR3 covers 15 residues. V lost 3 bases to trimming and J lost 3 bases, with 12 bases between them. Germline CDR1 and CDR2: KGHDR and SFDVKD. As DNA, the CDR3 is TGTGCCACCAGTGATCCGACGGTGGTGACAGATACGCAGTATTTT. Protein: CATSDPTVVTDTQYF.

This clonotype was counted between two and nine times. The CDR3 sequence is CASSPSGQSYNEQFF. CDR3 DNA sequence: TGTGCCAGCAGCCCTAGCGGACAATCTTACAATGAGCAGTTCTTC. The chain couples TRBV6-5 to TRBJ2-1; 7 bases agree with TRBD2. This CDR3 spans 15 amino acids. Germline CDR1 and CDR2: MNHEY and SVGAGI. V was pared by 6 bases and J by 4 bases, with 9 bases of the junction left unmatched.

The chain combines TRBV7-2 with TRBJ1-2, with D tentatively TRBD1 (5 bases). CDR3 length: 14 residues. Germline CDR1 reads SGHTA; CDR2 reads FQGNSA. V gave up 1 base and J gave up 5 bases, with 11 bases separating them. Here the CDR3 DNA reads TGTGCCAGCAGCTTAGTGGGGGGGGAGTATGGCTACACCTTC. It encodes CASSLVGGEYGYTF.

The V and J genes are TRBV20-1 and TRBJ1-5; D gene uncertain. Germline CDR1 and CDR2: DFQATT and SNEGSKA (reference sequence). Trimming shortened V by 3 bases and J by 3 bases, and 9 bases separated the two germline ends. There are 13 residues in the CDR3. As DNA, the CDR3 is TGCAGTGCTAGGGGTGGGGTCAATCAGCCCCAGCATTTT. The encoded protein is CSARGGVNQPQHF.

The rearrangement uses TRBV12-5 and TRBJ2-5; 14 bases are a match to TRBD2. The CDR3 totals 17 residues. J lost 5 bases, V lost 5 bases, and 10 bases had no gene match. Germline CDR1 LGHNT, CDR2 FRNRAP. The DNA of the CDR3 is TGTGCTAGTGGTCCCGGACTAGCGGGGGGCTTCGGGGAGACCCAGTACTTC. Protein sequence: CASGPGLAGGFGETQYF.

In this sample, this clonotype turned up many times. This chain links TRBV30 with TRBJ1-2; no firm D call. From germline, CDR1 is GTSNPN and CDR2 SVGIG (reference sequence). The CDR3 is made up of 13 amino acids. Trimming took off 0 bases at V and 0 bases at J, with 5 bases between the two ends. CDR3 nucleotide sequence: TGTGCCTGGAGTGTGGAAGCTAACTATGGCTACACCTTC. Protein sequence: CAWSVEANYGYTF.

This clonotype appeared a few times. The genes are TRBV4-3 and TRBJ2-6, with D perhaps assigned TRBD1 or TRBD2 (6 bases each). Trimming stripped 2 bases from V and 3 bases from J, with 26 bases between. The CDR3 loop spans 21 amino acids. Germline CDR1 and CDR2: LGHNA and YSLEER. The CDR3, as DNA: TGCGCCAGCAGCCAATATCCCCCTAAGGGGGGATGGCTGTTTGGGGCCAACGTCCTGACTTTC. Amino acid sequence: CASSQYPPKGGWLFGANVLTF.

This clonotype turned up a few times. The chain uses TRBV10-2 and TRBJ2-7; D may match TRBD1 or TRBD2 (5 bases each). Germline values: CDR1 WSHSY, CDR2 SAAADI. This CDR3 has 15 residues. V lost 6 bases to trimming and J lost 6 bases, with 21 bases between them. CDR3 protein: CASSHGTSRVAEQYV. The CDR3 DNA follows: TGCGCCAGCAGCCACGGGACCTCCCGGGTCGCCGAGCAGTACGTC.

The rearrangement joins TRBV5-1 to TRBJ1-1, with a possible D match to TRBD1 (6 bases). Trimming removed 3 bases at V and 0 bases at J, with 9 bases between. CDR1 and CDR2 from the germline V gene are SGHRS and YFSETQ. The CDR3 is made up of 14 amino acids. The CDR3 region is CASSYRALNTEAFF. The CDR3, as DNA: TGCGCCAGCAGCTACAGGGCCTTGAACACTGAAGCTTTCTTT.

This chain uses TRBV15 with TRBJ2-7; D not certain. Germline V gene data show CDR1 as LNHNV and CDR2 as YYDKDF (reference sequence). V was pared by 8 bases and J by 9 bases, with 23 bases between. CDR3 length equals 14 residues. The CDR3 DNA follows: TGTGCCACCCCGTACGACTCCCCTACTCACGGGCAGTACTTC. Translated: CATPYDSPTHGQYF.

The chain carries TRBV2 and TRBJ2-3, with D possibly being TRBD2 (7 bases). The CDR3 contains 14 residues. Germline CDR1 SNHLY, CDR2 FYNNEI. V dropped 8 bases and J dropped 1 base, with 13 bases sitting between them. This CDR3 reads CASCGGPRTDTQYF. CDR3 in DNA: TGTGCCAGCTGCGGGGGCCCTCGCACAGATACGCAGTATTTT.

The chain links TRBV20-1 to TRBJ1-4; the D gene is possibly TRBD1 (5 bases). Germline V gene data show CDR1 as DFQATT and CDR2 as SNEGSKA (reference sequence). V lost 1 base and J 8 bases, leaving 11 bases between the germline ends. The CDR3 totals 13 residues. Here the CDR3 DNA reads TGCAGTGCTAGAGGGGGCCCCTACGAAAAACTGTTTTTT. It translates to CSARGGPYEKLFF.

The sample holds many counts of this clonotype. The genes are TRBV6-1 and TRBJ2-3; D is perhaps TRBD1 (5 bases). The CDR3 has 17 amino acids. V dropped 6 bases and J dropped 2 bases, with 21 bases sitting between them. Germline V lookup: CDR1 MNHNS, CDR2 SASEGT. CDR3 sequence reads: CASSSRQGKVDTDTQYF. The CDR3 nucleotides read TGTGCCAGCAGCTCTCGGCAGGGAAAAGTGGACACAGATACGCAGTATTTT.

The chain recombines TRBV10-3 with TRBJ2-5; possibly TRBD1 for D (6 bases). The germline V and J ends were trimmed by 3 bases and 2 bases, with 13 bases remaining between them. This CDR3 contains 15 residues. The V gene's germline CDR1 is ENHRY and CDR2 SYGVKD. The CDR3: CAISDSPRGQETQYF. The CDR3 region has the DNA TGTGCCATCAGTGACTCCCCGAGGGGGCAAGAGACCCAGTACTTC.

This clonotype was picked up a small number of times. The V gene is TRBV7-2, the J gene TRBJ2-5; D is possibly TRBD1 or TRBD2 (5 bases each). Germline V gene lookup returns CDR1 SGHTA and CDR2 FQGNSA. V gave up 1 base and J gave up 2 bases, with 14 bases separating them. This CDR3 has 16 amino acids. DNA for the CDR3: TGTGCCAGCAGCTTAGAGTGGGAGACAGATCAAGAGACCCAGTACTTC. Its translation is CASSLEWETDQETQYF.

The chain employs TRBV5-1 and TRBJ2-2, with D perhaps matching TRBD2 (5 bases). This CDR3 contains 16 residues. CDR1 and CDR2 from the germline V gene are SGHRS and YFSETQ. V gave up 0 bases and J gave up 6 bases, with 15 bases separating them. The CDR3 sequence is CASSLASGSRSGELFF. The DNA for the CDR3 is TGCGCCAGCAGCTTGGCCTCTGGGAGCCGGTCCGGGGAGCTGTTTTTT. Looking up the rest from reference TRBV5-1 and TRBJ2-2 gives the full variable domain: KAGVTQTPRYLIKTRGQQVTLSCSPISGHRSVSWYQQTPGQGLQFLFEYFSETQRNKGNFPGRFSGRQFSNSRSEMNVSTLELGDSALYLCASSLASGSRSGELFFGEGSRLTVL.

This clonotype was observed a handful of times. The chain has TRBV7-6 and TRBJ1-2; TRBD1 matches 10 bases. The V and J ends lost 5 bases and 3 bases, in that order; junction bases with no gene match: 6. CDR1 is SGHVS and CDR2 is FNYEAQ in the germline V gene. The CDR3 runs 15 residues. This CDR3 is CASSPRQGADYGYTF. The CDR3 DNA sequence: TGTGCCAGCAGCCCAAGACAGGGGGCCGACTATGGCTACACCTTC.

The sample holds a few counts of this clonotype. The chain couples TRBV7-6 to TRBJ2-5; tentative D call: TRBD1 (5 bases). This CDR3 has 15 amino acids. V dropped 4 bases and J dropped 2 bases, with 14 bases sitting between them. Germline assignment: CDR1 SGHVS and CDR2 FNYEAQ. The CDR3 loop is CASSYTNRFQETQYF. The CDR3 region has the DNA TGTGCCAGCAGCTATACGAACAGGTTTCAAGAGACCCAGTACTTC. Based on the CDR3 plus reference TRBV7-6 and TRBJ2-5, the full variable domain is GAGVSQSPRYKVTKRGQDVALRCDPISGHVSLYWYRQALGQGPEFLTYFNYEAQQDKSGLPNDRFSAERPEGSISTLTIQRTEQRDSAMYRCASSYTNRFQETQYFGPGTRLLVL.

This clonotype was observed many times. The chain recombines TRBV4-1 with TRBJ2-3; D is ambiguous. Germline CDR1 is MGHRA and CDR2 is YSYEKL. The CDR3 consists of 15 residues. V dropped 1 base and J dropped 0 bases, with 8 bases sitting between them. CDR3 in amino acids: CASSQVYTSTDTQYF. As DNA, the CDR3 is TGCGCCAGCAGCCAAGTTTATACTAGCACAGATACGCAGTATTTT.

This clonotype was picked up a small number of times. The CDR3 DNA is TGTGCCATCAGTGCACAGGGGGCAGATACGCAGTATTTT. Translation: CAISAQGADTQYF. The V call is TRBV10-3, the J call TRBJ2-3; 8 bases agree with TRBD1. The V gene end was trimmed by 4 bases and the J gene end by 4 bases; junction bases not matched to a gene: 1. Germline V gene data show CDR1 as ENHRY and CDR2 as SYGVKD. The CDR3 contains 13 residues.

This clonotype was recorded at least ten times. The chain links TRBV20-1 to TRBJ2-3; 7 nucleotides match TRBD2. The V and J ends lost 0 bases and 1 base, in that order; junction bases with no gene match: 4. CDR1 and CDR2 from the germline V gene are DFQATT and SNEGSKA (reference sequence). The CDR3 totals 15 residues. The CDR3 sequence is CSARDRLAGTDTQYF. The CDR3 DNA reads as TGCAGTGCTAGAGATCGGCTAGCGGGCACAGATACGCAGTATTTT.

This clonotype was observed a handful of times. The chain carries TRBV10-3 and TRBJ2-5; 12 bases line up with TRBD2. Germline V gene data show CDR1 as ENHRY and CDR2 as SYGVKD. J lost 3 bases, V lost 5 bases, and 7 bases had no gene match. The CDR3 is 16 residues long. The CDR3 region is CAISLTGLAGKETQYF. CDR3 nucleotides: TGTGCCATCAGTCTGACCGGACTAGCGGGAAAAGAGACCCAGTACTTC.